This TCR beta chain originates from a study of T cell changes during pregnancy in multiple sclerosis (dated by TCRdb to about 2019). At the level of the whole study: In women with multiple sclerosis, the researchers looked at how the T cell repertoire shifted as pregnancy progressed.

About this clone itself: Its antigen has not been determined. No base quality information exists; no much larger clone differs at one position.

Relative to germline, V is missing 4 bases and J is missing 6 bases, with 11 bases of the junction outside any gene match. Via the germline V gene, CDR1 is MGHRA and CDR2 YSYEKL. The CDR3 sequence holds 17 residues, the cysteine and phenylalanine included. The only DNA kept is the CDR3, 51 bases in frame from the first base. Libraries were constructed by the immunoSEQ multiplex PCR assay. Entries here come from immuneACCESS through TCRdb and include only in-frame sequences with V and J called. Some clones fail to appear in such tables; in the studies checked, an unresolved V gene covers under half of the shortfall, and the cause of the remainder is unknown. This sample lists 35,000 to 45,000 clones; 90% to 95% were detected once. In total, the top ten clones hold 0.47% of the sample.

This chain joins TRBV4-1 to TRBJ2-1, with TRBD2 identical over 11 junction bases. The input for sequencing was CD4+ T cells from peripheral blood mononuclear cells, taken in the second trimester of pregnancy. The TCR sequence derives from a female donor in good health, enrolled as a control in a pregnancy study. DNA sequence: TGCGCCAGCAGCCGCGGGGGACTAGCGGAGCTGGGCAATGAGCAGTTCTTC. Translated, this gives CASSRGGLAELGNEQFF.